This T cell receptor (beta chain) is from a study of coeliac disease (dated by TCRdb to between 2021 and 2022). Regarding the research as a whole: High-resolution HLA typing was unavailable, so biased TRBV7-2 usage was queried as a proof of principle. Of the 30 patients in the full study, approximately 22 had coeliac disease confirmed by serology and 8 were controls with non-small intestinal disorders. The study was aimed at characterising TR repertoires of small intestinal T cells in active, refractory type I and gluten-free-diet-treated coeliac disease. Next-generation sequencing of rearranged TRB and TRG CDR3 regions was applied to small intestinal lymphocyte fractions from coeliac and non-coeliac patients. TRB sequencing succeeded for samples from 27 to 35 subjects, including about two dozen paired bulk unsorted intraepithelial and lamina propria cell samples. The investigation overall reported the following: Compared with controls, active coeliac intraepithelial and lamina propria samples had TRB and TRG repertoires of lower clonality, which suggests that diverse T cells were recruited. TRB repertoires were mostly private, with most amino acid sequences found in only one sample, and V-gene usage showed no significant difference between disease groups. Separating intraepithelial cells from lamina propria cells did not give high-purity fractions, so cross-contamination between the two compartments may have occurred. In the authors' view, the approach was unsuitable for unbiased detection of gliadin-specific T cells, since gliadin-specific T cells are scarce and rarely shared between patients.

Inclusive of the bounding cysteine and phenylalanine, the CDR3 is 18 residues long. The read is trimmed to its CDR3 DNA, 54 bases read in frame from base 1. Looking up the germline V gene (reference sequence) yields CDR1 MNHEY and CDR2 SMNVEV. V lost 1 base and J lost 3 bases; the stretch between them is 21 bases long. Library generation was performed with the immunoSEQ multiplex PCR assay. The TR loci were subjected to amplification by multiplexed PCR, for which V gene segments served as targets of the forward primers and J gene segments as targets of the reverse primers. The amplified CDR3 regions were sequenced using the Illumina HiSeq System. The original methods were these. Closely related reads were merged with a nearest-neighbour algorithm so that PCR and sequencing errors were removed and data were collapsed into unique sequences. Two measures summarised the repertoires: clonality, and T cell density, defined as TR molecules per amount of genomic DNA input. CDR3 amino acid sequences present in at least 80% of unsorted samples were defined as public TRs, and these public TRs were then tested for differential abundance between coeliac and control samples. Kruskal-Wallis tests followed by Dunn post-tests were used to test for differences in clonality and density between disease groups. TCRdb provides this immuneACCESS table in a form limited to in-frame rearrangements. Some clones are lacking; in checked studies, under half of them reflect an unresolved V gene, and why the rest are absent is not known. That table gives V, J and clone size, and the DNA gave D and trimming. The sample table lists over a thousand clones, around 68% of them with a count of one. The biggest ten clones account for roughly 21% of the sample.

Cells were frozen in liquid nitrogen in DMSO/FBS as aliquots of about 500,000 cells, with a single aliquot from each fraction going to sequencing. Every one of the 30 patients in the study had endoscopy and a small intestinal biopsy. To release intraepithelial cells, biopsies were stirred for one hour at 37 degrees C in RPMI with EGTA, MgCl2 and 1% FBS. Genomic DNA was extracted from frozen unsorted cell fractions with the Qiagen DNeasy blood extraction kit. Comments on this clone: The specificity of this receptor is unknown. A much larger clone differs by one base, so this may be a read error.

The sequence was obtained from a human donor without celiac disease. Sequenced sample: intraepithelial lymphocytes from the gut. This sample's cell subset or site label indicates: intraepithelial cell (IEC) fraction of small intestinal biopsy. Rearrangement joined TRBV27 to TRBJ1-2, and the D gene may be TRBD1, 5 bases matching. For the CDR3, the sequence is CASSLLDPSGGGDYGYTF. Here is the DNA: TGTGCCAGCAGTTTATTAGATCCTTCGGGTGGGGGGGACTATGGCTACACCTTC.